This T cell receptor beta chain was obtained from a study of OX40 agonist ivuxolimab in advanced cancers. Profiled with immunoSEQ multiplex PCR; TCRdb holds only in-frame clones, not every one. The table includes around 58,000 clones, 87% detected once. On cycle 4 day 1 and cycle 7 day 1, as well as at baseline, blood was sampled. A note on this clone: The antigen is not known.

General study findings and limits: Specificity for antigen went undetermined in the expanded peripheral T cells. At 0.1 to 3.0 mg/kg and by week 6, clonal expansion occurred in CD4+ and CD8+ blood T cells.

This TCR derives from an adult with an advanced solid tumor such as melanoma, head and neck, liver or kidney cancer. Sequencing used CD4+ or CD8+ T cells sorted from blood, obtained in a trial of the OX40 agonist ivuxolimab.

The CDR3 here is CASSQLGMSNQPQHF. The CDR3 DNA reads TGCGCCAGCAGCCAACTCGGGATGAGCAATCAGCCCCAGCATTTT. The genes are TRBV4-1 and TRBJ1-5; D call uncertain. The V end was cut by 2 bases, the J end by 1 base, with 9 bases between. The CDR3 has 15 residues. In germline, CDR1 is MGHRA, CDR2 YSYEKL.